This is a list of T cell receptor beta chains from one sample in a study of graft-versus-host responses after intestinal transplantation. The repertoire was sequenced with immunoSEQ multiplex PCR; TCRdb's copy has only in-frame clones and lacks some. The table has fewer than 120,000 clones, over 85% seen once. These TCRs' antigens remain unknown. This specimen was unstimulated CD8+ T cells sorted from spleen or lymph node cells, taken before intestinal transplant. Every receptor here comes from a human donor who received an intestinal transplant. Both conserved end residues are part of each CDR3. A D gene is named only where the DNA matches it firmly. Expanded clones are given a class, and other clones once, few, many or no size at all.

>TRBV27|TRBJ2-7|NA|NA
CASSISGAHEQYF
TGTGCCAGCAGTATCTCCGGGGCCCACGAGCAGTACTTC
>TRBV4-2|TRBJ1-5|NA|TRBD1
CASSPGQGERSYSNQPQHF
TGTGCCAGCAGCCCCGGACAGGGCGAACGTTCTTATAGCAATCAGCCCCAGCATTTT
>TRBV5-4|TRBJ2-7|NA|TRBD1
CASSLGTGMNYEQYF
TGTGCCAGCAGCCTTGGGACAGGGATGAATTACGAGCAGTACTTC
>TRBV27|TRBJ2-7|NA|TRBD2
CASSTSGPAYEQYF
TGTGCCAGCAGTACTAGCGGACCAGCCTACGAGCAGTACTTC
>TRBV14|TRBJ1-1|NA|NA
CASSQEGTEAFF
TGTGCCAGCAGCCAAGAAGGGACTGAAGCTTTCTTT
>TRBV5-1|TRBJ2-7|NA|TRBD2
CASQGLARYEQYF
TGCGCCAGCCAGGGACTAGCTCGCTACGAGCAGTACTTC
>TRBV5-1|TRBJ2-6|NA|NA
CASRSEFSGSGANVLTF
TGCGCCAGCAGGTCCGAGTTTTCGGGCTCTGGGGCCAACGTCCTGACTTTC
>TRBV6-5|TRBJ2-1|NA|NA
CASSYSTRPSGDEQFF
TGTGCCAGCAGTTACTCGACCCGCCCAAGTGGGGATGAGCAGTTCTTC
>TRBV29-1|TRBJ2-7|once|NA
CSAYILEDRKAPYEQYF
TGCAGCGCATATATACTAGAAGACAGAAAAGCTCCCTACGAGCAGTACTTC
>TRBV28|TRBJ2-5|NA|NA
CASSLTAQETQYF
TGTGCCAGCAGTTTAACAGCCCAAGAGACCCAGTACTTC
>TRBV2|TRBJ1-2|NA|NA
CASWETAVANYGYTF
TGTGCCAGCTGGGAGACGGCAGTCGCTAACTATGGCTACACCTTC
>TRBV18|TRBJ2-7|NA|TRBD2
CASSRIRLAGDFSRAYEQYF
TGTGCCAGCTCACGAATTCGACTAGCGGGAGATTTCTCCCGAGCCTACGAGCAGTACTTC
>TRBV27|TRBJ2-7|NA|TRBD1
CASSPTGASFYEQYF
TGTGCCAGCAGCCCTACAGGGGCCTCCTTCTACGAGCAGTACTTC
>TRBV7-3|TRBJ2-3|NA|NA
CASSLTVSWGYTDTQYF
TGTGCCAGCAGCTTAACTGTATCGTGGGGATACACAGATACGCAGTATTTT
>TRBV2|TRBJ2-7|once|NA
CFCRRRTAYEQYF
TGTTTTTGCAGGCGGAGGACGGCATACGAGCAGTACTTC
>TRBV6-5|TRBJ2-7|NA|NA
CASSYSSTSSSYEQYF
TGTGCCAGCAGTTACTCGAGTACTTCGAGCTCCTACGAGCAGTACTTC
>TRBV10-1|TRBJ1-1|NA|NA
CASSAGPNTEAFF
TGCGCCAGCAGTGCAGGGCCGAACACTGAAGCTTTCTTT
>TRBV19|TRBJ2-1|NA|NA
CASSMGHYNEQFF
TGTGCCAGTAGTATGGGACACTACAATGAGCAGTTCTTC
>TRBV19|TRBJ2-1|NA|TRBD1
CASSPTGGSGWIGEQFF
TGTGCCAGTAGCCCGACAGGGGGCTCCGGTTGGATCGGTGAGCAGTTCTTC
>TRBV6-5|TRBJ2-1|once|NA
CASSYSSNGLNEQFF
TGTGCCAGCAGTTACTCGAGTAACGGTCTGAATGAGCAGTTCTTC
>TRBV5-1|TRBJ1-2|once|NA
CASSEVSPLYGYTF
TGCGCCAGCAGCGAAGTCAGTCCCCTCTATGGCTACACCTTC
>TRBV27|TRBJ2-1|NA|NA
CASSFGYFNEQFF
TGTGCCAGCAGTTTCGGCTATTTCAATGAGCAGTTCTTC